The clone carrying this TCR beta chain came up a few times. Germline loops: CDR1 SGHTA, CDR2 FQGNSA. V lost 1 base to trimming and J lost 0 bases, with 9 bases between them. The CDR3 is 15 residues long. This sample is drawn from a study of blood T cell repertoires in COVID-19. Original data processing: Reference gene primer amplification gave nucleated cell count estimates. Assay used: immunoSEQ multiplex PCR; TCRdb lists only in-frame clones, some missing. The DNA gave D and trimming, while V, J and clone size come from that table. The sample includes some 190,000 clones, roughly 82% of them seen just once. Seattle participants joined during active infection and were tracked over time.

Source material: peripheral blood. The rearrangement joins TRBV7-2 to TRBJ2-5; no reliable D call. The receptor comes from a woman aged 60-75 years with COVID-19, enrolled during active disease. CDR3 loop: CASSLDPGNQETQYF. In nucleotides, the CDR3 is TGTGCCAGCAGCTTAGACCCAGGTAACCAAGAGACCCAGTACTTC.